This TCR beta chain was sequenced in a study of PD-L1 blockade in urothelial cancer. About the research overall: Blood gave a median approximately 140,000 T cells.

Each PCR reaction had synthetic TCR analog templates spiked into it. TCRdb keeps only in-frame clones here, not all; method: immunoSEQ multiplex PCR. The table includes tens of thousands of clones, roughly 85% detected once. V trimming: 7 bases; J trimming: 7 bases; junction bases outside the gene matches: 8. This CDR3 contains 13 residues. Germline V gene sequence: CDR1 SQVTM, CDR2 ANQGSEA. The time point: peripheral blood 6 weeks after treatment start. V usage is TRBV29-1 and J usage is TRBJ1-1; 11 bases align to TRBD1. Sequencing used PBMCs, obtained around atezolizumab (anti-PD-L1) treatment. This TCR was recovered from a man between 65 and 85 years old with urothelial cancer. As DNA, the CDR3 is TGCAGCGCTGGACAGGGGGCGATTAGTGAAGCTTTCTTT. Translation: CSAGQGAISEAFF.